These 19 T cell receptor beta chains share one sample of origin, sequenced in a study of cytotoxic CD8 clonotypes in ibrutinib-treated CLL. The protocol was immunoSEQ multiplex PCR, while the TCRdb copy is restricted to in-frame clones and leaves out a portion. The sample records some 300,000 clones, roughly 85% being singletons. Sequenced material: PBMCs, taken before ibrutinib treatment. These receptors were collected from a human donor with chronic lymphocytic leukemia.

The chain employs TRBV19 and TRBJ1-5; TRBD1 might be the D (5 bases). Trimming removed 4 bases at V and 3 bases at J, with 16 bases between. This CDR3 contains 16 residues. Germline CDR1 and CDR2: LNHDA and SQIVND (reference sequence). CDR3 loop: CASSTTPVGVNQPQHF. In DNA form, the CDR3 reads TGTGCCAGTAGTACCACCCCGGTAGGGGTCAATCAGCCCCAGCATTTT.

This clone was seen a handful of times. The chain is built from TRBV7-9 and TRBJ1-2; D not certain. The CDR3 is 12 amino acids. Germline V CDR1 and CDR2: SEHNR, FQNEAQ (reference sequence). Between the trimmed V and J ends, which lost 9 bases and 13 bases, there was a span of 21 bases. DNA of the CDR3: TGTGCCAGTCTACTTTCCCCCGGAGGCGCCACCTTC. This sequence encodes CASLLSPGGATF.

DNA for the CDR3: TGTGCCTGGAGTGGAATAGCGGGAGTTTCAGATACGCAGTATTTT. As protein: CAWSGIAGVSDTQYF. This chain joins TRBV30 and TRBJ2-3; 9 bases are shared with TRBD2. V gave up 1 base and J gave up 4 bases; unmatched junction bases: 6. The CDR3 runs 15 residues. Germline loops: CDR1 GTSNPN, CDR2 SVGIG (reference sequence).

The CDR3 DNA sequence: TGTGCCAGCAGCTTACCTGGACTAGCGGAGCAGTTCTTC. As protein: CASSLPGLAEQFF. The chain joins TRBV7-2 to TRBJ2-1; 9 bases map to TRBD2. This CDR3 has 13 residues. The V gene end was trimmed by 2 bases and the J gene end by 10 bases; junction bases not matched to a gene: 3. The germline gives CDR1 SGHTA, CDR2 FQGNSA.

The chain combines TRBV7-9 with TRBJ2-1; TRBD2 might be the D (5 bases). V gave up 1 base and J gave up 9 bases, with 7 bases separating them. Germline V gene lookup returns CDR1 SEHNR and CDR2 FQNEAQ (reference sequence). The CDR3 has 12 residues. CDR3: CASSLGGFEQFF. In nucleotides, the CDR3 is TGTGCCAGCAGCTTAGGAGGGTTTGAGCAGTTCTTC.

The CDR3 is CASPRVGTGETEAFF. The CDR3 DNA reads as TGTGCCAGCCCCAGGGTGGGGACAGGGGAGACTGAAGCTTTCTTT. The chain joins TRBV19 to TRBJ1-1; 10 bases map to TRBD1. This CDR3 has 15 amino acids. The V segment lost 9 bases and the J segment 5 bases; nucleotides outside the gene matches: 12. Looked up from germline, CDR1 is LNHDA and CDR2 is SQIVND (reference sequence).

This clone was observed once. The V and J genes are TRBV7-2 and TRBJ2-7; no firm D call. Trimming removed 5 bases from V and 6 bases from J, with 14 bases in between. CDR1 SGHTA and CDR2 FQGNSA come from the germline V gene. CDR3 length equals 13 residues. The CDR3 sequence is CASSVFGPLEQYF. The CDR3 DNA is TGTGCCAGCAGCGTCTTTGGTCCCCTCGAGCAGTACTTC. The variable domain in full, with the rest retrieved from reference TRBV7-2 and TRBJ2-7, is GAGVSQSPSNKVTEKGKDVELRCDPISGHTALYWYRQSLGQGLEFLIYFQGNSAPDKSGLPSDRFSAERTGGSVSTLTIQRTQQEDSAVYLCASSVFGPLEQYFGPGTRLTVT.

The J gene is TRBJ2-7, the V gene TRBV11-1, with 10 bases aligning to TRBD2. This CDR3 is 13 amino acids long. Per germline, CDR1 SGHAT and CDR2 FQDESV (reference sequence). The V and J ends lost 5 bases and 6 bases, in that order; junction bases with no gene match: 4. DNA for the CDR3: TGTGCCAGCAGCCCCTGGACTAGCGGCGAGCAGTACTTC. Translation: CASSPWTSGEQYF.

The CDR3, as DNA: TGCGCCAGCAGCCAGGGACTAGCGGACACCTACGAGCAGTACTTC. Its translation: CASSQGLADTYEQYF. The chain joins TRBV5-1 to TRBJ2-7; 11 bases match TRBD2. The germline V gene encodes CDR1 SGHRS and CDR2 YFSETQ. The V and J ends lost 4 bases and 2 bases, in that order; junction bases with no gene match: 5. This CDR3 comprises 15 residues. Full variable domain (remainder filled in from reference TRBV5-1 and TRBJ2-7): KAGVTQTPRYLIKTRGQQVTLSCSPISGHRSVSWYQQTPGQGLQFLFEYFSETQRNKGNFPGRFSGRQFSNSRSEMNVSTLELGDSALYLCASSQGLADTYEQYFGPGTRLTVT.

The chain has TRBV30 and TRBJ2-7; a possible D gene is TRBD2 (6 bases). In germline, CDR1 is GTSNPN, CDR2 SVGIG (reference sequence). V dropped 3 bases and J dropped 5 bases, with 20 bases sitting between them. The CDR3 loop spans 15 amino acids. The DNA for the CDR3 is TGTGCCTGGAGCGCCGGGCCCGGGACTTCTCACGAGCAGTACTTC. This translates into CAWSAGPGTSHEQYF.

The rearrangement uses TRBV27 and TRBJ2-1; 11 nucleotides match TRBD2. The CDR3 sequence is 13 residues long. The V gene's germline CDR1 is MNHEY and CDR2 SMNVEV (reference sequence). V gave up 3 bases and J gave up 9 bases; unmatched junction bases: 1. CDR3 region: CASSLGLAVEQFF. DNA for the CDR3: TGTGCCAGCAGTTTGGGACTAGCGGTTGAGCAGTTCTTC.

The chain joins TRBV5-4 to TRBJ2-7; D possibly corresponds to TRBD1 (5 bases). Germline-derived CDR1 and CDR2 are SGHNT and YYREEE (reference sequence). The CDR3 loop spans 15 amino acids. The V end lost 4 bases, the J end lost 3 bases, and 17 bases lay between the germline ends. CDR3 residues: CASSRGTTFNYEQYF. The CDR3 bases are TGTGCCAGCAGCAGGGGCACTACTTTTAACTACGAGCAGTACTTC.

The chain uses TRBV4-3 and TRBJ1-2; no firm D call. The CDR3 has 13 amino acids. Deletions cut 1 base from V and 8 bases from J, with 11 bases between. The germline V gene encodes CDR1 LGHNA and CDR2 YSLEER. The CDR3 nucleotides are TGCGCCAGCAGCCAAGGGGAGACTAGAGGCTACACCTTC. Protein product: CASSQGETRGYTF.

V and J are TRBV27 and TRBJ2-7, with D possibly TRBD2 on 6 matching bases. CDR3 size: 15 residues. The V and J ends lost 5 bases and 3 bases respectively, with 17 bases between them. Germline values: CDR1 MNHEY, CDR2 SMNVEV (reference sequence). CDR3 nucleotide sequence: TGTGCCAGCAGTCCTATCGCGGGACGGATCTACGAGCAGTACTTC. It specifies CASSPIAGRIYEQYF.

The chain combines TRBV11-1 with TRBJ2-1, with 12 bases fitting TRBD1. Germline CDR1 is SGHAT and CDR2 is FQDESV (reference sequence). There are 17 residues in the CDR3. Trimming at V came to 1 base and at J to 9 bases, leaving 10 bases not matched to a gene. The CDR3 region is CASSLEGDRGRNGEQFF. The CDR3 DNA reads as TGTGCCAGCAGCTTAGAGGGGGACAGGGGGCGCAACGGTGAGCAGTTCTTC.

V is TRBV11-2 and J is TRBJ2-1; tentative D call: TRBD2 (5 bases). The CDR3 is 17 amino acids. CDR1 and CDR2 (germline): SGHAT, FQNNGV. V shed 6 bases and J shed 0 bases, with 18 bases lying between them. CDR3 in amino acids: CASSRGRWENSYNEQFF. In DNA, the CDR3 is TGTGCCAGCAGTCGGGGTCGGTGGGAGAACTCCTACAATGAGCAGTTCTTC.

This chain uses TRBV5-4 with TRBJ1-1, with D maybe TRBD1 (6 bases). CDR1 SGHNT and CDR2 YYREEE come from the germline V gene (reference sequence). This CDR3 region has 16 residues. The germline V and J ends were trimmed by 2 bases and 1 base, with 15 bases remaining between them. As DNA, the CDR3 is TGTGCCAGCAGCTTACCAGGGGCCCAAAAGAACACTGAAGCTTTCTTT. Its protein product is CASSLPGAQKNTEAFF.

This chain links TRBV4-3 with TRBJ1-5; D unresolved. CDR1 and CDR2 from the germline V gene are LGHNA and YSLEER. Trimming removed 0 bases from V and 5 bases from J, with 11 bases in between. CDR3 length: 15 amino acids. This CDR3 reads CASSQEGRNDQPQHF. The CDR3 coding sequence is TGCGCCAGCAGCCAAGAGGGCCGGAACGATCAGCCCCAGCATTTT.

This clone came up a few times. The rearrangement uses TRBV19 and TRBJ2-4, with a tentative D call TRBD1 (5 bases). The germline gives CDR1 LNHDA, CDR2 SQIVND (reference sequence). The CDR3 is made up of 15 amino acids. Between the trimmed V and J ends, which lost 5 bases and 6 bases, there was a span of 17 bases. For the CDR3, the DNA is TGTGCCAGTAGTCCAGAAAGGGGTACGGGAAACATTCAGTACTTC. Protein: CASSPERGTGNIQYF.